The 10 T cell receptor beta chains reported below all come from one sample, sequenced in a study of T cell changes during pregnancy in multiple sclerosis (dated by TCRdb to about 2019). The method behind the library was the immunoSEQ multiplex PCR assay. In its TCRdb copy, this immuneACCESS table keeps in-frame sequences only and misses some clones. Where compared with another copy, unresolved V genes explain less than half of these, and the others have no known cause. For this sample the table gives about 44,000 clones, of which about nine tenths were detected only once. The ten top clones hold more than 0.9% of the sample. Sequenced material: CD4+ T cells from peripheral blood mononuclear cells, taken after pregnancy. Receptors originate from a female donor with multiple sclerosis, enrolled in a pregnancy study.

The rearrangement links TRBV27 to TRBJ2-1; 9 nucleotides line up with TRBD2. The length of the CDR3 is 16 residues. With 6 bases clipped from V and 0 bases from J, the junction kept 6 bases outside the gene matches. The germline V gene encodes CDR1 MNHEY and CDR2 SMNVEV (reference sequence). The CDR3 bases are TGTGCCAGCAGCCGCTTTAGCGGGAGCTCCTACAATGAGCAGTTCTTC. Its protein product is CASSRFSGSSYNEQFF.

The chain is built from TRBV7-2 and TRBJ2-7; D is undetermined. V was trimmed by 4 bases and J by 1 base, leaving 5 bases between them. Looked up from germline, CDR1 is SGHTA and CDR2 is FQGNSA. The CDR3 covers 12 residues. This CDR3 reads CASSSSSYEQYF. The DNA of the CDR3 is TGTGCCAGCAGCTCGAGTTCCTACGAGCAGTACTTC. The full variable domain, its missing parts supplied by reference TRBV7-2 and TRBJ2-7, is GAGVSQSPSNKVTEKGKDVELRCDPISGHTALYWYRQSLGQGLEFLIYFQGNSAPDKSGLPSDRFSAERTGGSVSTLTIQRTQQEDSAVYLCASSSSSYEQYFGPGTRLTVT.

This clone was observed a single time. This chain links TRBV5-1 with TRBJ2-7; 11 nucleotides line up with TRBD1. This CDR3 is 15 amino acids long. Looked up from germline, CDR1 is SGHRS and CDR2 is YFSETQ. V shed 4 bases, J shed 7 bases, and the junction held 10 bases outside the gene matches. As DNA, the CDR3 is TGCGCCAGCAGCACAGGACAGGGGGCCATGGAGGAGCAGTACTTC. Translation gives CASSTGQGAMEEQYF.

This chain connects TRBV7-2 to TRBJ2-2, with 11 positions matching TRBD2. This CDR3 comprises 18 residues. CDR1 is SGHTA, CDR2 FQGNSA, per germline. V was clipped by 4 bases and J by 4 bases; unmatched bases: 11. The CDR3 DNA reads TGTGCCAGCAGCTGGCGCCAACTAGCGGGAGCGAGCACCGGGGAGCTGTTTTTT. It codes for CASSWRQLAGASTGELFF.

This clone was detected only once. The chain employs TRBV28 and TRBJ1-1; weak D call: TRBD1 (6 bases). The V end was cut by 8 bases, the J end by 2 bases, with 15 bases between. CDR3 length: 14 amino acids. CDR1 and CDR2 (germline): MDHEN, SYDVKM. The CDR3 sequence: CASLGGQLNTEAFF. CDR3 nucleotide sequence: TGTGCCAGCTTGGGGGGGCAACTCAACACTGAAGCTTTCTTT.

This clone was seen a handful of times. The gene calls are TRBV7-9 and TRBJ1-1; TRBD1 matches at 7 bases. The V segment lost 3 bases and the J segment 2 bases; nucleotides outside the gene matches: 3. Germline assignment: CDR1 SEHNR and CDR2 FQNEAQ (reference sequence). The CDR3 is 14 residues long. The CDR3 nucleotides read TGTGCCAGCAGCTTGGGGACAGCTAACACTGAAGCTTTCTTT. Amino acid sequence: CASSLGTANTEAFF.

The chain employs TRBV1 and TRBJ2-7; the D call TRBD2 from the table was never checked on the DNA. TRBV1 is deemed a pseudogene. The CDR3 contains 18 residues. CDR3 DNA: TGCACCAGCAGCCAAGATCCCAGCGGGAGGCTTTTGGGAAACGAGCAGTACTTC. As protein: CTSSQDPSGRLLGNEQYF.

The rearrangement uses TRBV5-4 and TRBJ2-2; 13 positions match TRBD2. The CDR3 length is 16 residues. J lost 6 bases, V lost 4 bases, and 6 bases had no gene match. Germline CDR1 and CDR2: SGHNT and YYREEE (reference sequence). The CDR3 nucleotides read TGTGCCAGCAGCGGGGGGACTAGCGGGATGCCCGGGGAGCTGTTTTTT. This translates into CASSGGTSGMPGELFF.

This clone was seen only once. The chain recombines TRBV28 with TRBJ2-1; the match to TRBD2 covers 13 bases. V trimming: 7 bases; J trimming: 0 bases; junction bases outside the gene matches: 3. Germline CDR1 and CDR2: MDHEN and SYDVKM. CDR3 size: 16 residues. The DNA of the CDR3 is TGTGCCAGCACCGGACTAGCGGGAGCCTCCTACAATGAGCAGTTCTTC. It is translated as CASTGLAGASYNEQFF. Full variable domain (remainder filled in from reference TRBV28 and TRBJ2-1): DVKVTQSSRYLVKRTGEKVFLECVQDMDHENMFWYRQDPGLGLRLIYFSYDVKMKEKGDIPEGYSVSREKKERFSLILESASTNQTSMYLCASTGLAGASYNEQFFGPGTRLTVL.

The V and J genes are TRBV5-1 and TRBJ2-1; 8 positions agree with TRBD2. Per germline, CDR1 SGHRS and CDR2 YFSETQ. With 2 bases clipped from V and 7 bases from J, the junction kept 5 bases outside the gene matches. The CDR3 has 14 amino acids. The CDR3: CASSFTSGGNEQFF. The CDR3 DNA reads TGCGCCAGCAGCTTTACTAGCGGTGGTAATGAGCAGTTCTTC.